The TCR beta chain under discussion was sequenced for a study of circulating CD8 cells and anti-PD-1 response in melanoma. General study findings and limits: Generally, no replicate experiments were performed. Published repertoire comparisons used only baseline and M1 samples.

CDR3 length: 15 residues. Germline V gene data show CDR1 as SGHTA and CDR2 as FQGTGA. J was trimmed by 4 bases and V by 5 bases; bases with no gene match: 8. TCR libraries were prepared from approximately 15 ng of total RNA with the QIAseq Immune Repertoire TCR panel. In TCRdb, the reads were re-called with MiXCR into one record per CDR3 protein. The sample records about 140 distinct CDR3 sequences, about 12% being singletons. As concerns this clonotype: The antigen remains unidentified.

From live CD3+CD8+TCRalphabeta+ cells, four PD-1 and/or TIGIT subsets were sorted. The specimen comprised CD8+ T cells from PBMCs, sampled at baseline or after one month of anti-PD-1 therapy (not recorded which). The receptor's source is a human donor with melanoma. The chain recombines TRBV7-3 with TRBJ2-3; 8 nucleotides match TRBD2. This CDR3 reads CASSRLALSADTQYF. CDR3 coding DNA: TGTGCCAGCAGCCGACTAGCGCTTTCAGCAGATACGCAGTATTTT. Supplemented by reference TRBV7-3 and TRBJ2-3, the full variable domain reads GAGVSQTPSNKVTEKGKYVELRCDPISGHTALYWYRQSLGQGPEFLIYFQGTGAADDSGLPNDRFFAVRPEGSVSTLKIQRTERGDSAVYLCASSRLALSADTQYFGPGTRLTVL.